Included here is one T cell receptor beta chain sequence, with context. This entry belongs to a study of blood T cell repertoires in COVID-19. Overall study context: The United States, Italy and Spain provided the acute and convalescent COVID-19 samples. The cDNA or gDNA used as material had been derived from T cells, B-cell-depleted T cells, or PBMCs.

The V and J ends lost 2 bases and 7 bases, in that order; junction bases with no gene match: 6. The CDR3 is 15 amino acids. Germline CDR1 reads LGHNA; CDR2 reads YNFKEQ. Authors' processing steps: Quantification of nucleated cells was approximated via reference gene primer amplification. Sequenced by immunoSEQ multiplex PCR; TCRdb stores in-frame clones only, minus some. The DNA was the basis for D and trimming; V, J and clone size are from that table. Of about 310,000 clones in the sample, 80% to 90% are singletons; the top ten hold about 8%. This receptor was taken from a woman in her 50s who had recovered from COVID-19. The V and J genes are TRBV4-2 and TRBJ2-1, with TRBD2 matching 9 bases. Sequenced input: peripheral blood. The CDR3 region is CASSQWREGLNEQFF. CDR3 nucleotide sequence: TGTGCCAGCAGCCAATGGCGGGAGGGCCTTAATGAGCAGTTCTTC.